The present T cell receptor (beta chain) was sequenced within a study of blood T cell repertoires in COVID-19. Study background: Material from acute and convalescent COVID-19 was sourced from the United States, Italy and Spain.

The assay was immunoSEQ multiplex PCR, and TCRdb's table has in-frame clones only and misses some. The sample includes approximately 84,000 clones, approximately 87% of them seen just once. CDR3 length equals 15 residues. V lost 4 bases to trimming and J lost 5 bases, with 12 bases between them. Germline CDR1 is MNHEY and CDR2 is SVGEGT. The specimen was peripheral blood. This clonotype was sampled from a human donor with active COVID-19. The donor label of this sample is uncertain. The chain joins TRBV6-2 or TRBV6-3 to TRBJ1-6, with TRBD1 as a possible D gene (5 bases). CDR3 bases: TGTGCCAGCAGTTGGGTCGGACACCATAATTCACCCCTCCACTTT. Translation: CASSWVGHHNSPLHF.